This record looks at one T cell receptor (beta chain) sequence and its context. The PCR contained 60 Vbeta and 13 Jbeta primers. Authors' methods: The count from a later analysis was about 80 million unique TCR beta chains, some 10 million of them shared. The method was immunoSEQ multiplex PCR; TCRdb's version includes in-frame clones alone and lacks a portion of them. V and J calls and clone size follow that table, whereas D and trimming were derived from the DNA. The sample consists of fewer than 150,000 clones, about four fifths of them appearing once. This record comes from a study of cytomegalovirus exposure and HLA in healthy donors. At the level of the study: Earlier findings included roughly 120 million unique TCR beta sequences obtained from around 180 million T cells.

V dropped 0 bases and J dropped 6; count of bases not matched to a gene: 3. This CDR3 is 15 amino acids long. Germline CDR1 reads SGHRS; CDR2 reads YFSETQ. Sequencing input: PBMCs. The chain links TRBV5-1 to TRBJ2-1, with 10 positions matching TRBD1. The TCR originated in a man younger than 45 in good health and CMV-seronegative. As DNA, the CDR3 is TGCGCCAGCAGCTTGGTAGGACAGGGGGGCAATGAGCAGTTCTTC. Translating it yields CASSLVGQGGNEQFF.